The text below deals with one T cell receptor (beta chain). Its target is unknown. The data belong to a study of cytomegalovirus exposure and HLA in healthy donors. Trimming took 5 bases from V and 8 from J, leaving 18 bases between them. Germline CDR1 and CDR2: MNHEY and SVGAGI. CDR3 length: 14 residues. Study-level findings and limits: The productive fraction for most TCR beta V segments was about 87% or about 30% in an earlier analysis. Later analysis showed most CMV-associated TCR beta chains appearing HLA-restricted. In a later analysis, at a false discovery rate of 0.05, 16,951 TCR beta sequences were associated with HLA alleles.

The PCR was carried out with 60 Vbeta primers and 13 Jbeta primers. TCRdb keeps only in-frame clones here, not all; method: immunoSEQ multiplex PCR. The sample records 100,000 to 150,000 clones, under 80% being singletons. This clonotype was obtained from a man aged 40-49 years in good health and CMV-seropositive. Sequencing was carried out using PBMCs. The chain uses TRBV6-5 and TRBJ1-2, with D unresolved. CDR3 DNA: TGTGCCAGCAGTGCCGAGGCGGGGATTGACGGCTACACCTTC. This sequence encodes CASSAEAGIDGYTF.